This T cell receptor beta chain derives from a study of blood T cell repertoires in COVID-19. Study as a whole: Sites in the United States, Italy and Spain provided acute and convalescent COVID-19 samples. T cells, B-cell-depleted T cells, or PBMCs provided the cDNA or gDNA that served as material.

In the source study's methods: By means of reference gene primer amplification, nucleated cell counts were estimated. Sequenced by immunoSEQ multiplex PCR; TCRdb stores in-frame clones only, minus some. The V and J calls and clone size were taken over from that table, and D and trimming were inferred from the DNA. The table shows about 74,000 clones, with around 90% occurring only once. CDR3 length: 20 amino acids. Germline assignment: CDR1 KGHDR and CDR2 SFDVKD. The V and J ends lost 1 base and 0 bases respectively, with 18 bases between them. Sequencing input: peripheral blood. The sequence was collected from a woman aged 80 or over with active or convalescent COVID-19. The J gene is TRBJ2-6, the V gene TRBV24-1, with a possible D match to TRBD1 (5 bases). The CDR3 protein is CATSDFPGKGRSSGANVLTF. The DNA of the CDR3 is TGTGCCACCAGTGATTTCCCAGGGAAGGGAAGAAGCTCTGGGGCCAACGTCCTGACTTTC.